The rows below give T cell receptor beta chains drawn from one sample of a study of PD-1 blockade in classical Hodgkin lymphoma. The protocol was immunoSEQ multiplex PCR, while the TCRdb copy is restricted to in-frame clones and leaves out a portion. The repertoire has fewer than 35,000 clones, 65% to 85% of them found once; the top ten carry approximately 18%. Sequenced here: peripheral blood mononuclear cells (PBMCs), sampled before the fourth cycle of nivolumab. The receptor set was obtained from a human donor with classical Hodgkin lymphoma. Both conserved end residues are part of each CDR3. Each record gives: D gene, V gene, J gene, clone size, CDR3 DNA, CDR3 protein. D genes are given only for firm matches. Expanded clones get a size class; other rows say once, few or many, or leave the size out.

TRBD2,TRBV5-4,TRBJ2-5,-,TGTGCCAGCAGCTTTCGACTAGCGGGAGCGGAGACCCAGTACTTC,CASSFRLAGAETQYF
TRBD2,TRBV2,TRBJ2-1,-,TGTGCCAATTCCGGGACTAGCGGCTACAATGAGCAGTTCTTC,CANSGTSGYNEQFF
-,TRBV6-5,TRBJ1-2,-,TGTGCCAGCAGTTACTTAAGCCGGGGGGAGTTCCATGGCTACACCTTC,CASSYLSRGEFHGYTF
-,TRBV27,TRBJ2-6,-,TGTGCCAGCAGCCTAGGGGGACCTGGGGCCAACGTCCTGACTTTC,CASSLGGPGANVLTF
TRBD1,TRBV6-1,TRBJ2-5,-,TGTGCCAGCACTACGACAGGGGCCCTTCAAGAGACCCAGTACTTC,CASTTTGALQETQYF
TRBD1,TRBV28,TRBJ1-2,-,TGTGCCAGCACTGGGACAGGGGGTTTCTATGGCTACACCTTC,CASTGTGGFYGYTF
-,TRBV2,TRBJ1-1,-,TGTGCCAGCAGTGGACAGCAAGCTTTCTTT,CASSGQQAFF
-,TRBV7-9,TRBJ2-3,-,TGTGCCAGCAGCTTAAGTGGAGTAAGCACAGATACGCAGTATTTT,CASSLSGVSTDTQYF
TRBD1,TRBV4-1,TRBJ1-5,-,TGCGCCAGCAGCCAACTTTACGGGACAGCAGATCAGCCCCAGCATTTT,CASSQLYGTADQPQHF
-,TRBV5-6,TRBJ2-7,-,TGTGCCAGCAGCTCAGCTAGGTACGTTTACGAGCAGTACTTC,CASSSARYVYEQYF
-,TRBV4-2,TRBJ1-1,-,TGTGCCAGCAGCCAAGGGGGTTCCCGGAACACTGAAGCTTTCTTT,CASSQGGSRNTEAFF
TRBD1,TRBV11-1,TRBJ2-5,-,TGTGCCAGCAGGCGTAAACCGGGACAGGGGGCGCAGGAGACCCAGTACTTC,CASRRKPGQGAQETQYF
-,TRBV4-3,TRBJ1-2,few,TGCGCCAGCAGCCTCAAAGCGGGCGGATTCTATGGCTACACCTTC,CASSLKAGGFYGYTF
TRBD2,TRBV9,TRBJ2-2,-,TGTGCCAGCAGCCCCAGTTACCCGGGGGGGACCGGGGAGCTGTTTTTT,CASSPSYPGGTGELFF
-,TRBV28,TRBJ1-2,-,TGTGCCAGCAGTCCCGGACAGACAACAATCTATGGCTACACCTTC,CASSPGQTTIYGYTF
-,TRBV19,TRBJ1-5,-,TGTGCCAGTAGTATGTCAAGTAATCAGCCCCAGCATTTT,CASSMSSNQPQHF
TRBD1,TRBV19,TRBJ2-5,-,TGTGCCAGTAGTAGGGGACAGTACCAAGAGACCCAGTACTTC,CASSRGQYQETQYF
-,TRBV7-3,TRBJ2-7,-,TGTGCCAGCCCCACCCCTGGGCAGCCTTACGAGCAGTACTTC,CASPTPGQPYEQYF
-,TRBV7-2,TRBJ2-5,once,TGTGCCAGCAGCTGGGGGACACTGACTCAAGAGACCCAGTACTTC,CASSWGTLTQETQYF
TRBD1,TRBV6-1,TRBJ1-5,-,TGTGCCAGCAGAGACAGGGGTGATCAGCCCCAGCATTTT,CASRDRGDQPQHF
-,TRBV10-3,TRBJ2-2,-,TGTGCCATCAGTGAGTCCGGGGCCGGGGAGCTGTTTTTT,CAISESGAGELFF
TRBD2,TRBV4-1,TRBJ2-1,-,TGCGCCAGCAGCCAAGGGTTAGCGGGAGACCCCTACAATGAGCAGTTCTTC,CASSQGLAGDPYNEQFF
TRBD1,TRBV5-6,TRBJ2-5,once,TGTGCCAGCAGCCCCAGGGGGCGGCAAGAGACCCAGTACTTC,CASSPRGRQETQYF
-,TRBV11-1,TRBJ2-7,-,TGTGCCAGCAGCATGTATAGGGGTTTCGAGCAGTACTTC,CASSMYRGFEQYF
TRBD2,TRBV19,TRBJ2-5,-,TGTGCCAGTAGTCCGGGACTAGGGGGTCGGACCCAGTACTTC,CASSPGLGGRTQYF
TRBD1,TRBV6-1,TRBJ1-6,-,TGTGCCAGCAGCGACAGGGGTTGGAATTCACCCCTCCACTTT,CASSDRGWNSPLHF
-,TRBV6-4,TRBJ2-1,-,TGTGCCAGTTCGCACTCCTCGGGGTCCTACAATGAGCAGTTCTTC,CASSHSSGSYNEQFF
TRBD2,TRBV11-3,TRBJ2-5,-,TGTGCCAGCAGCTTAGGTAGCGGGGTCAAGGTGGAGACCCAGTACTTC,CASSLGSGVKVETQYF
-,TRBV4-3,TRBJ2-5,-,TGCGCCAGCTGCCGGCTCTTGGGGGAGACCCAGTACTTC,CASCRLLGETQYF
-,TRBV20-1,TRBJ2-7,-,TGCAGTGCTAGTTTGGGGAGCGAGCAGTACTTC,CSASLGSEQYF
-,TRBV10-3,TRBJ1-2,once,TGTGCCATCAGTGATGAGCCGGGCTACACCTTC,CAISDEPGYTF
-,TRBV7-2,TRBJ2-3,-,TGTGCCAGCAGCTTAGTTACGAACACAGATACGCAGTATTTT,CASSLVTNTDTQYF
-,TRBV19,TRBJ1-1,-,TGTGCCAGTAACAGTTTTGTGAACACTGAAGCTTTCTTT,CASNSFVNTEAFF
-,TRBV29-1,TRBJ1-2,-,TGCAGCGTCCACACCCCATACTACACCTTC,CSVHTPYYTF
TRBD1,TRBV19,TRBJ2-7,-,TGTGCCAGTAGTTTCACCGGGACAGGGGGCTACGAGCAGTACTTC,CASSFTGTGGYEQYF
-,TRBV7-9,TRBJ2-5,-,TGTGCCAGCAGCCCGGACAGCCAAGAGACCCAGTACTTC,CASSPDSQETQYF
TRBD2,TRBV2,TRBJ2-3,-,TGTGCCAGCGTCGGACTAGCGGGAGGGCGTCTCGCAGATACGCAGTATTTT,CASVGLAGGRLADTQYF
-,TRBV5-1,TRBJ2-7,-,TGCGCCAGCAGCTTGGATTTATGGGCGGGACCCGCTTACGAGCAGTACTTC,CASSLDLWAGPAYEQYF
TRBD2,TRBV7-2,TRBJ2-7,-,TGTGCCAGCAGCTCCGGGACTAGCGGGAGGGGACAGTACTTC,CASSSGTSGRGQYF
TRBD1,TRBV30,TRBJ1-2,once,TGTGCCTGGGGGACAGGGAGGTTTGGCTACACCTTC,CAWGTGRFGYTF
TRBD1,TRBV29-1,TRBJ1-2,-,TGCAGCGACGAGCAGACAGGGGGATCGAGGGACTTTGGCTACACCTTC,CSDEQTGGSRDFGYTF
TRBD1,TRBV23-1,TRBJ2-1,-,TGCGCCAGCAGTCAAAAGGACAGGGATCCTGCTGAGCAGTTCTTC,CASSQKDRDPAEQFF
-,TRBV4-3,TRBJ2-2,few,TGCGCCAGCAGCCAAGAACGGGGGGAGCTGTTTTTT,CASSQERGELFF
TRBD1,TRBV19,TRBJ1-5,-,TGTGCCAGTACTCAGGGGGCGAATGGCAATCAGCCCCAGCATTTT,CASTQGANGNQPQHF
-,TRBV28,TRBJ2-7,once,TGTGCCAGCAGTTTAGGGGGTTTCTACGAGCAGTACTTC,CASSLGGFYEQYF
-,TRBV30,TRBJ1-1,-,TGTGCCTGGGGTCAGGTCTTCGGCACTGAAGCTTTCTTT,CAWGQVFGTEAFF
-,TRBV5-1,TRBJ1-2,-,TGCGCCAGCAGCCTCACAGCTAACTATGGCTACACCTTC,CASSLTANYGYTF
-,TRBV30,TRBJ2-3,once,TGTGCCTGGAGTCCCCTACTAGCAGATACGCAGTATTTT,CAWSPLLADTQYF
-,TRBV19,TRBJ1-2,few,TGTGCCAGTAGGGGGCAGGGGAACTATGGCTACACCTTC,CASRGQGNYGYTF